Listed below are T cell receptor beta chains from one sample, sequenced in a study of T cell responses to AZD1222 COVID-19 vaccine. This table comes from immunoSEQ multiplex PCR, and its TCRdb copy is limited to in-frame clones, with some not included. Of about 150,000 clones listed, roughly 94% are singletons. Source: peripheral blood, taken on day 0 of AZD1222 vaccination. These receptors were collected from an adult in good health. The CDR3 runs from the conserved cysteine through the conserved F or W. The order of the fields is V gene, clone size, J gene, D gene, CDR3 protein, CDR3 DNA. D genes are given only for firm matches. The size field is filled for only some rows; it gives once, few, many or a size class.

V gene: TRBV27
clone size: once
J gene: TRBJ2-7
D gene: TRBD2
CDR3 protein: CASSSIIIGTSRVGEQYF
CDR3 DNA: TGTGCCAGCAGTTCAATTATTATTGGGACTAGCCGTGTGGGTGAGCAGTACTTC

V gene: TRBV6-1
clone size: .
J gene: TRBJ1-6
D gene: .
CDR3 protein: CASSGQVYYNSPLHF
CDR3 DNA: TGTGCCAGCAGTGGGCAGGTTTACTATAATTCACCCCTCCACTTT

V gene: TRBV24-1
clone size: .
J gene: TRBJ2-1
D gene: TRBD1
CDR3 protein: CATSDLGTGNYNEQFF
CDR3 DNA: TGTGCCACCAGTGATCTCGGGACAGGGAACTACAATGAGCAGTTCTTC

V gene: TRBV5-6
clone size: .
J gene: TRBJ2-1
D gene: .
CDR3 protein: CASSLAGYLFF
CDR3 DNA: TGTGCCAGCAGCTTGGCCGGGTATCTGTTCTTC

V gene: TRBV9
clone size: .
J gene: TRBJ1-1
D gene: .
CDR3 protein: CASSPAGFSSEAFF
CDR3 DNA: TGTGCCAGCAGCCCCGCAGGGTTCTCGTCTGAAGCTTTCTTT

V gene: TRBV3-1/TRBV3-2
clone size: .
J gene: TRBJ2-1
D gene: TRBD2
CDR3 protein: CASSRPRAGGEQFF
CDR3 DNA: TGTGCCAGCAGCCGCCCAAGGGCGGGAGGAGAGCAGTTCTTC

V gene: TRBV7-2
clone size: .
J gene: TRBJ2-3
D gene: TRBD2
CDR3 protein: CASSSGTSGVTDTQYF
CDR3 DNA: TGTGCCAGCAGCTCAGGGACTAGCGGGGTCACAGATACGCAGTATTTT

V gene: TRBV7-9
clone size: .
J gene: TRBJ2-5
D gene: .
CDR3 protein: CASSGGRETQYF
CDR3 DNA: TGTGCCAGCAGCGGGGGTAGAGAGACCCAGTACTTC

V gene: TRBV2
clone size: .
J gene: TRBJ1-3
D gene: .
CDR3 protein: CACEKEVVSGNTIYF
CDR3 DNA: TGTGCCTGCGAGAAGGAGGTAGTCTCTGGAAACACCATATATTTT

V gene: TRBV7-9
clone size: .
J gene: TRBJ1-3
D gene: .
CDR3 protein: CASSSLVSSGNTIYF
CDR3 DNA: TGTGCCAGCAGCTCCCTCGTTAGCTCTGGAAACACCATATATTTT

V gene: TRBV18
clone size: .
J gene: TRBJ1-4
D gene: TRBD1
CDR3 protein: CASSRDRPTNEKLFF
CDR3 DNA: TGTGCCAGCTCTCGGGACAGACCAACTAATGAAAAACTGTTTTTT

V gene: TRBV4-2
clone size: .
J gene: TRBJ2-3
D gene: .
CDR3 protein: CASSQGSGEFTDTQYF
CDR3 DNA: TGTGCCAGCAGCCAAGGTTCGGGCGAATTCACAGATACGCAGTATTTT

V gene: TRBV7-6
clone size: .
J gene: TRBJ2-7
D gene: .
CDR3 protein: CASSLGGTPLYEQYF
CDR3 DNA: TGTGCCAGCAGCTTAGGGGGGACGCCTCTCTACGAGCAGTACTTC

V gene: TRBV2
clone size: .
J gene: TRBJ1-5
D gene: .
CDR3 protein: CASSEQTYSNQPQHF
CDR3 DNA: TGTGCCAGCAGTGAACAAACCTATAGCAATCAGCCCCAGCATTTT

V gene: TRBV3-1/TRBV3-2
clone size: .
J gene: TRBJ2-7
D gene: TRBD1
CDR3 protein: CASSQGLTGWPYEQYF
CDR3 DNA: TGTGCCAGCAGCCAAGGGTTGACAGGGTGGCCCTACGAGCAGTACTTC

V gene: TRBV27
clone size: .
J gene: TRBJ2-5
D gene: TRBD1
CDR3 protein: CASSFGTGGGTQYF
CDR3 DNA: TGTGCCAGCAGTTTCGGGACAGGGGGTGGGACCCAGTACTTC

V gene: TRBV28
clone size: .
J gene: TRBJ1-1
D gene: .
CDR3 protein: CASRPGWVNTEAFF
CDR3 DNA: TGTGCCAGCAGGCCAGGGTGGGTGAACACTGAAGCTTTCTTT

V gene: TRBV5-1
clone size: .
J gene: TRBJ1-6
D gene: .
CDR3 protein: CASSLDGQVNSPLHF
CDR3 DNA: TGCGCCAGCAGCTTGGATGGTCAGGTTAATTCACCCCTCCACTTT

V gene: TRBV7-2
clone size: .
J gene: TRBJ1-1
D gene: .
CDR3 protein: CASSFLGIGRGTEAFF
CDR3 DNA: TGTGCCAGCAGCTTCCTAGGTATAGGGAGGGGGACTGAAGCTTTCTTT

V gene: TRBV2
clone size: once
J gene: TRBJ2-2
D gene: .
CDR3 protein: CASSELRGPNTGELFF
CDR3 DNA: TGTGCCAGCAGTGAACTGCGGGGACCGAACACCGGGGAGCTGTTTTTT

V gene: TRBV7-3
clone size: .
J gene: TRBJ2-1
D gene: TRBD1
CDR3 protein: CASSLSASGTGGANEQFF
CDR3 DNA: TGTGCCAGCAGCTTATCAGCGTCCGGGACAGGGGGCGCGAATGAGCAGTTCTTC

V gene: TRBV7-9
clone size: .
J gene: TRBJ1-2
D gene: TRBD1
CDR3 protein: CASSQSEGQGPAYGYTF
CDR3 DNA: TGTGCCAGCAGCCAAAGTGAGGGACAGGGGCCGGCATATGGCTACACCTTC

V gene: TRBV5-5
clone size: .
J gene: TRBJ2-1
D gene: TRBD2
CDR3 protein: CASSFPSGGGSYNEQFF
CDR3 DNA: TGTGCCAGCAGCTTTCCTAGCGGGGGTGGCTCCTACAATGAGCAGTTCTTC

V gene: TRBV6-5
clone size: .
J gene: TRBJ1-2
D gene: .
CDR3 protein: CASSYSRIGYGYTF
CDR3 DNA: TGTGCCAGCAGTTACTCCCGCATAGGATATGGCTACACCTTC

V gene: TRBV7-9
clone size: .
J gene: TRBJ1-2
D gene: .
CDR3 protein: CASSHGTRDVEGYTF
CDR3 DNA: TGTGCCAGCAGCCATGGGACACGGGATGTGGAGGGCTACACCTTC

V gene: TRBV5-4
clone size: few
J gene: TRBJ2-3
D gene: TRBD1
CDR3 protein: CASRSDRARWGVFWADTQYF
CDR3 DNA: TGTGCCAGCAGATCCGACAGGGCCAGGTGGGGAGTATTTTGGGCAGATACGCAGTATTTT

V gene: TRBV6-5
clone size: .
J gene: TRBJ1-1
D gene: .
CDR3 protein: CASSLALKAEAFF
CDR3 DNA: TGTGCCAGCAGTTTGGCCCTGAAGGCTGAAGCTTTCTTT

V gene: TRBV27
clone size: .
J gene: TRBJ1-2
D gene: .
CDR3 protein: CASSPNGVAYGYTF
CDR3 DNA: TGTGCCAGCAGCCCTAACGGGGTTGCCTATGGCTACACCTTC

V gene: TRBV18
clone size: .
J gene: TRBJ2-3
D gene: .
CDR3 protein: CASSPSVADTQYF
CDR3 DNA: TGTGCCAGCTCACCATCGGTGGCAGATACGCAGTATTTT

V gene: TRBV7-2
clone size: .
J gene: TRBJ1-5
D gene: TRBD1
CDR3 protein: CASSLRDRGQPQHF
CDR3 DNA: TGTGCCAGCAGTCTCCGGGACAGGGGTCAGCCCCAGCATTTT

V gene: TRBV5-4
clone size: .
J gene: TRBJ2-7
D gene: .
CDR3 protein: CASSAPRESFYYEQYF
CDR3 DNA: TGTGCCAGCAGCGCCCCAAGGGAGAGTTTTTACTACGAGCAGTACTTC

V gene: TRBV11-2
clone size: .
J gene: TRBJ1-1
D gene: .
CDR3 protein: CASSRQPTEAFF
CDR3 DNA: TGTGCCAGCAGCCGACAGCCCACTGAAGCTTTCTTT

V gene: TRBV27
clone size: .
J gene: TRBJ2-7
D gene: .
CDR3 protein: CASSLSINSYEQYF
CDR3 DNA: TGTGCCAGCAGTTTATCGATAAACAGCTACGAGCAGTACTTC

V gene: TRBV4-1
clone size: .
J gene: TRBJ2-1
D gene: TRBD2
CDR3 protein: CASSQTPLAEPPYNEQFF
CDR3 DNA: TGCGCCAGCAGCCAAACCCCGCTAGCGGAGCCCCCCTACAATGAGCAGTTCTTC

V gene: TRBV7-2
clone size: .
J gene: TRBJ1-1
D gene: TRBD1
CDR3 protein: CASSDRGPGTEAFF
CDR3 DNA: TGTGCCAGCAGCGACAGGGGGCCGGGAACTGAAGCTTTCTTT

V gene: TRBV5-1
clone size: once
J gene: TRBJ1-4
D gene: TRBD1
CDR3 protein: CASSTGQGVWEKLFF
CDR3 DNA: TGCGCCAGCAGCACCGGACAGGGGGTATGGGAAAAACTGTTTTTT

V gene: TRBV10-3
clone size: .
J gene: TRBJ1-5
D gene: .
CDR3 protein: CAISGSRRLDQPQHF
CDR3 DNA: TGTGCCATCAGTGGCAGCAGGCGCTTAGATCAGCCCCAGCATTTT

V gene: TRBV19
clone size: .
J gene: TRBJ2-7
D gene: .
CDR3 protein: CASSVNDRYEQYF
CDR3 DNA: TGTGCCAGTAGTGTCAACGACAGGTACGAGCAGTACTTC

V gene: TRBV6-4
clone size: .
J gene: TRBJ1-5
D gene: .
CDR3 protein: CASSPDPGAAQPQHF
CDR3 DNA: TGTGCCAGCAGCCCTGACCCCGGGGCGGCTCAGCCCCAGCATTTT

V gene: TRBV5-3
clone size: .
J gene: TRBJ2-5
D gene: .
CDR3 protein: CARSLWGAEETQYF
CDR3 DNA: TGTGCCAGAAGCTTGTGGGGGGCTGAAGAGACCCAGTACTTC

V gene: TRBV11-2
clone size: .
J gene: TRBJ1-4
D gene: TRBD1
CDR3 protein: CASSRQGAIEKLFF
CDR3 DNA: TGTGCCAGCAGCCGACAGGGGGCGATCGAAAAACTGTTTTTT

V gene: TRBV13
clone size: .
J gene: TRBJ2-7
D gene: TRBD1
CDR3 protein: CASSFDRGGEEYF
CDR3 DNA: TGTGCCAGCAGCTTTGACAGGGGGGGCGAAGAGTACTTC

V gene: TRBV19
clone size: .
J gene: TRBJ1-2
D gene: TRBD1
CDR3 protein: CASSILGDRRYTF
CDR3 DNA: TGTGCCAGTAGTATTTTGGGGGACAGACGCTACACCTTC

V gene: TRBV24-1
clone size: .
J gene: TRBJ2-5
D gene: .
CDR3 protein: CATSEAGRSGTQYF
CDR3 DNA: TGTGCCACCAGTGAGGCGGGACGGTCAGGGACCCAGTACTTC

V gene: TRBV19
clone size: .
J gene: TRBJ1-2
D gene: .
CDR3 protein: CASSPLTGTPAYGYTF
CDR3 DNA: TGTGCCAGTAGTCCCCTCACAGGGACCCCTGCATATGGCTACACCTTC

V gene: TRBV5-6
clone size: .
J gene: TRBJ1-1
D gene: .
CDR3 protein: CASSQRRTLGTEAFF
CDR3 DNA: TGTGCCAGCAGCCAGAGACGGACCCTGGGCACTGAAGCTTTCTTT

V gene: TRBV19
clone size: .
J gene: TRBJ2-7
D gene: .
CDR3 protein: CASSIVEGYEQYF
CDR3 DNA: TGTGCCAGTAGTATAGTCGAGGGGTACGAGCAGTACTTC

V gene: TRBV10-1
clone size: .
J gene: TRBJ1-5
D gene: .
CDR3 protein: CASSGNWNQPQHF
CDR3 DNA: TGCGCCAGCAGCGGTAATTGGAATCAGCCCCAGCATTTT

V gene: TRBV12-3/TRBV12-4
clone size: .
J gene: TRBJ1-1
D gene: TRBD1
CDR3 protein: CASTGQGATEAFF
CDR3 DNA: TGTGCCAGCACCGGACAGGGGGCGACTGAAGCTTTCTTT

V gene: TRBV5-4
clone size: .
J gene: TRBJ1-2
D gene: TRBD1
CDR3 protein: CASSLVQGVYYGYTF
CDR3 DNA: TGTGCCAGCAGCTTGGTTCAGGGGGTTTACTATGGCTACACCTTC

V gene: TRBV7-9
clone size: .
J gene: TRBJ2-1
D gene: .
CDR3 protein: CASSPPKGGTYNEQFF
CDR3 DNA: TGTGCCAGCAGCCCACCCAAGGGGGGCACCTACAATGAGCAGTTCTTC

V gene: TRBV11-2
clone size: .
J gene: TRBJ1-2
D gene: .
CDR3 protein: CASSQQFNYGYTF
CDR3 DNA: TGTGCCAGCAGCCAACAGTTTAACTATGGCTACACCTTC

V gene: TRBV3-1/TRBV3-2
clone size: .
J gene: TRBJ2-5
D gene: TRBD2
CDR3 protein: CASSQDPSGGRETQYF
CDR3 DNA: TGTGCCAGCAGCCAAGATCCCAGCGGGGGGCGGGAGACCCAGTACTTC

V gene: TRBV2
clone size: .
J gene: TRBJ1-2
D gene: .
CDR3 protein: CASSVAREVGYTF
CDR3 DNA: TGTGCCAGCAGTGTAGCCAGGGAGGTAGGCTACACCTTC

V gene: TRBV4-2
clone size: .
J gene: TRBJ2-2
D gene: TRBD2
CDR3 protein: CASETSGANTGELFF
CDR3 DNA: TGTGCCAGCGAAACTAGCGGAGCGAACACCGGGGAGCTGTTTTTT

V gene: TRBV5-1
clone size: .
J gene: TRBJ2-7
D gene: .
CDR3 protein: CASSQGRTYEQYF
CDR3 DNA: TGCGCCAGCAGCCAGGGACGGACCTACGAGCAGTACTTC

V gene: TRBV4-1
clone size: .
J gene: TRBJ1-4
D gene: .
CDR3 protein: CASSQGGEQGTSEKLFF
CDR3 DNA: TGCGCCAGCAGCCAAGGCGGGGAACAGGGAACGAGTGAAAAACTGTTTTTT